The rows below give T cell receptor beta chains drawn from one sample of a study of response to subunit inactivated influenza vaccine. Using its own MiXCR run on the RT-PCR reads, TCRdb lists one record per CDR3 protein. The sample includes about 540,000 distinct CDR3 sequences, 20% to 25% seen only once; the top ten take under 3.5%. These same data were also listed under a study on T cells expressing NK-cell markers.

The sequencing here drew on CD4+ T cells sorted from PBMCs, taken 11 to 12 days after vaccination. Source of these receptors: a man aged 45-65 years who received an inactivated influenza vaccine. The CDR3 runs from the conserved cysteine through the conserved F or W. Fields, in order: clone size, D gene, V gene, J gene, CDR3 DNA, CDR3 protein. The D gene is left open where the match is weak. Not every row has a clone size; where given, it reads once, few, many or a size class.

clone_size: few
d_call: .
v_call: TRBV20-1
j_call: TRBJ2-3
cdr3_nt: TGCAGTGCCCTCGACCCCCCTGATACGCAGTATTTT
cdr3_aa: CSALDPPDTQYF

clone_size: few
d_call: .
v_call: TRBV4-2
j_call: TRBJ2-2
cdr3_nt: TGTGCCAGCAGCCAAGATTGGGAAACGGGGGCGGCCGGGGAGCTGTTTTTT
cdr3_aa: CASSQDWETGAAGELFF

clone_size: few
d_call: TRBD2
v_call: TRBV7-9
j_call: TRBJ2-3
cdr3_nt: TGTGCCAGCAGACCCGGACTAGCGGGAGTGGAGGATACGCAGTATTTT
cdr3_aa: CASRPGLAGVEDTQYF

clone_size: few
d_call: TRBD1
v_call: TRBV9
j_call: TRBJ2-7
cdr3_nt: TGTGCCAGCAGCCCGACGGGACAGACCTACGAGCAGTACTTC
cdr3_aa: CASSPTGQTYEQYF

clone_size: .
d_call: TRBD1
v_call: TRBV12-3/TRBV12-4
j_call: TRBJ2-5
cdr3_nt: TGTGCCAGCAGACCTACGACAGGGGAAGAGACCCAGTACTTC
cdr3_aa: CASRPTTGEETQYF

clone_size: few
d_call: .
v_call: TRBV7-6
j_call: TRBJ2-7
cdr3_nt: TGTGCCAGCAGCTTAGCGAAGGGATCGGAATTACGGGAGCAGTACTTC
cdr3_aa: CASSLAKGSELREQYF

clone_size: .
d_call: TRBD2
v_call: TRBV20-1
j_call: TRBJ2-1
cdr3_nt: TGCAGTGTTTTAGCGGGGGGGTGGGATGAGCAGTTCTTC
cdr3_aa: CSVLAGGWDEQFF

clone_size: few
d_call: .
v_call: TRBV7-2
j_call: TRBJ1-5
cdr3_nt: TGTGCCAGCAGCTTAGTCCCAGGGTATGGCAATCAGCCCCAGCATTTT
cdr3_aa: CASSLVPGYGNQPQHF

clone_size: .
d_call: TRBD1
v_call: TRBV10-3
j_call: TRBJ2-5
cdr3_nt: TGTGCCATCAGGATGGGGACAGGGGACGAGACCCAGTACTTC
cdr3_aa: CAIRMGTGDETQYF

clone_size: few
d_call: TRBD1
v_call: TRBV7-7
j_call: TRBJ2-7
cdr3_nt: TGTGCTAGCAGCGCACCCAGGGGGCTAACCTACGAGCAGTACTTC
cdr3_aa: CASSAPRGLTYEQYF

clone_size: .
d_call: .
v_call: TRBV10-1
j_call: TRBJ1-2
cdr3_nt: TGCGCCAGCAGTGATGGGACAAGACTCGATAACTATGGCTACACCTTC
cdr3_aa: CASSDGTRLDNYGYTF

clone_size: few
d_call: .
v_call: TRBV7-2
j_call: TRBJ1-6
cdr3_nt: TGTGCCAGCAGCTTAGGGTGGGACTATAATTCACCCCTCCACTTT
cdr3_aa: CASSLGWDYNSPLHF

clone_size: .
d_call: TRBD2
v_call: TRBV12-3/TRBV12-4
j_call: TRBJ2-7
cdr3_nt: TGTGCCAGCAGTTCCGACGGACTAGCGGGAGTCCACGAGCAGTACTTC
cdr3_aa: CASSSDGLAGVHEQYF

clone_size: .
d_call: TRBD2
v_call: TRBV18
j_call: TRBJ2-3
cdr3_nt: TGTGCCAGCTCGCCTGGACTAGAACGAAGCACAGATACGCAGTATTTT
cdr3_aa: CASSPGLERSTDTQYF

clone_size: few
d_call: .
v_call: TRBV12-3/TRBV12-4
j_call: TRBJ1-1
cdr3_nt: TGTGCCAGCGGAGTAGCGAGGACCGAGGGGGCTTTCTTT
cdr3_aa: CASGVARTEGAFF

clone_size: few
d_call: .
v_call: TRBV20-1
j_call: TRBJ1-2
cdr3_nt: TGCAGTGCTAGAATCGTGGGAGAAAGTCAGGGCTACACCTTC
cdr3_aa: CSARIVGESQGYTF

clone_size: few
d_call: .
v_call: TRBV20-1
j_call: TRBJ1-4
cdr3_nt: TGCAGTGCGGCAGGAGTGGAGACAGGACCTGAAAAACTGTTTTTT
cdr3_aa: CSAAGVETGPEKLFF

clone_size: few
d_call: .
v_call: TRBV7-3
j_call: TRBJ2-1
cdr3_nt: TGTGCCAGCAGCTTAAGTACGGACAATGAGCAGTTCTTC
cdr3_aa: CASSLSTDNEQFF

clone_size: few
d_call: .
v_call: TRBV5-5
j_call: TRBJ1-2
cdr3_nt: TGTGCCAGCAGCTTGACAGCCATTACTAACTATGGCTACACCTTC
cdr3_aa: CASSLTAITNYGYTF

clone_size: few
d_call: .
v_call: TRBV6-1
j_call: TRBJ1-6
cdr3_nt: TGTGCCAGCAGTGGTTCGGATAATTCACCCCTCCACTTT
cdr3_aa: CASSGSDNSPLHF

clone_size: .
d_call: TRBD1
v_call: TRBV3-1
j_call: TRBJ1-1
cdr3_nt: TGTGCCAGCAGCTCCCGTGACAGGGGAACTGAAGCTTTCTTT
cdr3_aa: CASSSRDRGTEAFF

clone_size: .
d_call: .
v_call: TRBV4-1
j_call: TRBJ2-5
cdr3_nt: TGCGCCAGCAGCCATCCCATGGAGACCCAGTACTTC
cdr3_aa: CASSHPMETQYF

clone_size: .
d_call: .
v_call: TRBV20-1
j_call: TRBJ1-5
cdr3_nt: TGCAGTGCCAAAACAGGTAGCAATCAGCCCCAGCATTTT
cdr3_aa: CSAKTGSNQPQHF

clone_size: few
d_call: TRBD2
v_call: TRBV24-1
j_call: TRBJ2-1
cdr3_nt: TGTGCCACGGGGGGACTAGCGGGATCCGCCAATGAGCAGTTCTTC
cdr3_aa: CATGGLAGSANEQFF

clone_size: few
d_call: .
v_call: TRBV20-1
j_call: TRBJ2-3
cdr3_nt: TGCAGTGCTAGAGATCTCGCCAAGACAGATACGCAGTATTTT
cdr3_aa: CSARDLAKTDTQYF

clone_size: few
d_call: .
v_call: TRBV7-2
j_call: TRBJ2-7
cdr3_nt: TGTGCCAGCAGCTCCAGGATAAGCTCCTACGAGCAGTACTTC
cdr3_aa: CASSSRISSYEQYF

clone_size: few
d_call: TRBD1
v_call: TRBV2
j_call: TRBJ1-5
cdr3_nt: TGTGCCAGCAGGAGATTACCCGGGACAGGCATTAGCAATCAGCCCCAGCATTTT
cdr3_aa: CASRRLPGTGISNQPQHF

clone_size: many
d_call: .
v_call: TRBV12-3/TRBV12-4
j_call: TRBJ2-2
cdr3_nt: TGTGCCAGCAGCCAGGGTTCGAACACCGGGGAGCTGTTTTTT
cdr3_aa: CASSQGSNTGELFF

clone_size: few
d_call: .
v_call: TRBV5-1
j_call: TRBJ2-1
cdr3_nt: TGCGCCAGCAGCTACATAACCCGAATTGAGCAGTTCTTC
cdr3_aa: CASSYITRIEQFF

clone_size: many
d_call: .
v_call: TRBV15
j_call: TRBJ2-5
cdr3_nt: TGTGCCACCAGCAAACAGGGATACCAAGAGACCCAGTACTTC
cdr3_aa: CATSKQGYQETQYF

clone_size: few
d_call: .
v_call: TRBV5-1
j_call: TRBJ2-2
cdr3_nt: TGCGCCAGCAGCTGGACACGAGGGGCCACCGGGGAGCTGTTTTTT
cdr3_aa: CASSWTRGATGELFF

clone_size: .
d_call: .
v_call: TRBV7-2
j_call: TRBJ1-1
cdr3_nt: TGTGCCAGCAGCCAGACAGCCGAAGCTTTCTTT
cdr3_aa: CASSQTAEAFF

clone_size: few
d_call: .
v_call: TRBV7-2
j_call: TRBJ2-3
cdr3_nt: TGTGCCAGCAGCTCACGAAGGTCCGGGGCAGATACGCAGTATTTT
cdr3_aa: CASSSRRSGADTQYF

clone_size: few
d_call: TRBD2
v_call: TRBV7-2
j_call: TRBJ2-2
cdr3_nt: TGTGCCAGCAGCAAACGACTAGCGGGAGAATCCGGGGAGCTGTTTTTT
cdr3_aa: CASSKRLAGESGELFF

clone_size: few
d_call: TRBD1
v_call: TRBV27
j_call: TRBJ2-2
cdr3_nt: TGTGCCAGCAGTTACGGGACAGGAGTTCGAACCGGGGAGCTGTTTTTT
cdr3_aa: CASSYGTGVRTGELFF

clone_size: .
d_call: TRBD2
v_call: TRBV12-5
j_call: TRBJ2-1
cdr3_nt: TGTGCTAGTGCCCCAGGAGGCGGGAGGGGCTACAATGAGCAGTTCTTC
cdr3_aa: CASAPGGGRGYNEQFF

clone_size: .
d_call: .
v_call: TRBV18
j_call: TRBJ1-3
cdr3_nt: TGTGCCAGCTCACCACCGGGTCGGTCGAGAAACACCATATATTTT
cdr3_aa: CASSPPGRSRNTIYF

clone_size: .
d_call: .
v_call: TRBV5-1
j_call: TRBJ2-2
cdr3_nt: TGCGCCAGCAGCCCCGAAGTGTCTGGGGAGCTGTTTTTT
cdr3_aa: CASSPEVSGELFF

clone_size: many
d_call: TRBD1
v_call: TRBV4-1
j_call: TRBJ2-7
cdr3_nt: TGCGCCAGCAGCCCCCCATACAGGGGAGAGTACCCCTACGAGCAGTACTTC
cdr3_aa: CASSPPYRGEYPYEQYF

clone_size: .
d_call: TRBD1
v_call: TRBV20-1
j_call: TRBJ2-5
cdr3_nt: TGCAGTGCTATGAGGGCAGGGGGCCGGGAGACCCAGTACTTC
cdr3_aa: CSAMRAGGRETQYF

clone_size: .
d_call: .
v_call: TRBV12-3/TRBV12-4
j_call: TRBJ2-7
cdr3_nt: TGTGCCAGCAGTACCGCGGGACAGCAGTACTTC
cdr3_aa: CASSTAGQQYF

clone_size: .
d_call: TRBD1
v_call: TRBV4-2
j_call: TRBJ1-5
cdr3_nt: TGTGCCAGCAGCCAAGATAGGGACAGTAATCAGCCCCAGCATTTT
cdr3_aa: CASSQDRDSNQPQHF

clone_size: many
d_call: TRBD1
v_call: TRBV10-3
j_call: TRBJ1-1
cdr3_nt: TGTGCCATCAAAGGGACAGGGGCCCAGAACACTGAAGCTTTCTTT
cdr3_aa: CAIKGTGAQNTEAFF

clone_size: .
d_call: TRBD1
v_call: TRBV28
j_call: TRBJ2-7
cdr3_nt: TGTGCCAGCAGGGGGACAGGGCTCTCCTACGAGCAGTACTTC
cdr3_aa: CASRGTGLSYEQYF

clone_size: few
d_call: TRBD1
v_call: TRBV24-1
j_call: TRBJ2-2
cdr3_nt: TGTGCCACCAGTACAGGGGGCATTACCGGGGAGCTGTTTTTT
cdr3_aa: CATSTGGITGELFF